The clone carrying this T cell receptor beta chain came up a few times. Its antigen is as yet unknown. The data stem from a study of STAT3 mutations in large granular lymphocyte leukemia. Findings and limits, study-wide: Every T-cell large granular lymphocyte leukemia patient had at least one immunodominant TCR beta clonotype. In some patients, a small highly pathogenic clone possibly went undetected.

The J segment lost 6 bases and the V segment lost 4 bases, leaving 2 bases of the junction unmatched. The CDR3 covers 11 residues. Per germline, CDR1 SQVTM and CDR2 ANQGSEA. The table came from immunoSEQ multiplex PCR; TCRdb's copy has only in-frame clones and leaves some out. The profile shows 30,000 to 45,000 clones, around nine tenths of them singletons. The sample consisted of PBMCs. The clonotype comes from a human donor with T large granular lymphocyte leukemia. Some clones in this sample may be carry-over from other donors' samples. This chain links TRBV29-1 with TRBJ1-2, with 7 bases lining up with TRBD1. Written as DNA, the CDR3 is TGCAGCGTTGCAGGGGGGAATGGCTACACCTTC. This gives the protein CSVAGGNGYTF.